This TCR beta chain was documented in a study of shared clonotypes between healthy human individuals. Across the study: Each donor's CD4 naive and CD4 memory cells filled three plates apiece, CD8 naive two, and CD8 memory one.

CD45RA-negative memory and CD45RA+ naive subsets were split from the CD4+ cells. Assay: immunoSEQ multiplex PCR; the TCRdb copy retains only in-frame clones and omits some. There are 2.5 million or so clones in the sample; over 85% occur only once, and around 0.14% lies in the top ten. Germline CDR1 reads WNHNN; CDR2 reads SYGVQD (reference sequence). This CDR3 contains 8 residues. As to this clone: Its target is not known.

Study results and caveats: The generation probabilities recorded for non-shared clonotypes fell below those of clonotypes shared by all four donors.

The TCR was taken from a young man in good health. Sequencing was performed on naive CD4+ T cells sorted from blood. Subset: CD45RA+ positively selected. The genes are TRBV10-1 and TRBJ2-1; no firm D call. For the CDR3, the DNA is TGCGGATTGACTGAGCAGTTCTTC. Protein sequence: CGLTEQFF.